What follows describes a single T cell receptor beta chain. This sample is part of a study of blood T cell repertoires in COVID-19. For the study at large: The United States, Italy and Spain were the sources of the acute and convalescent COVID-19 samples. T cells, B-cell-depleted T cells, or PBMCs provided the cDNA or gDNA that served as material.

The repertoire was sequenced with immunoSEQ multiplex PCR; TCRdb's copy has only in-frame clones and lacks some. The table has approximately 270,000 clones, roughly 88% seen once. V was clipped by 6 bases and J by 7 bases, with 10 bases between them. This CDR3 is 13 amino acids long. CDR1 is MNHEY and CDR2 is SVGAGI in the germline V gene. Which cohort a participant joined came from the clinical history participants gave. Recovery among Cohort 3 donors was established by two negative PCRs, clearance, or symptom resolution. This chain joins TRBV6-5 and TRBJ1-6, with a weak D call TRBD1 (6 bases). Sequences were obtained from PBMCs or T cells enriched from blood (not recorded which). The TCR was taken from a woman in her forties or fifties who had recovered from COVID-19. As DNA, the CDR3 is TGTGCCAGCAGAACAGGGTTCAATTCACCCCTCCACTTT. It specifies CASRTGFNSPLHF.